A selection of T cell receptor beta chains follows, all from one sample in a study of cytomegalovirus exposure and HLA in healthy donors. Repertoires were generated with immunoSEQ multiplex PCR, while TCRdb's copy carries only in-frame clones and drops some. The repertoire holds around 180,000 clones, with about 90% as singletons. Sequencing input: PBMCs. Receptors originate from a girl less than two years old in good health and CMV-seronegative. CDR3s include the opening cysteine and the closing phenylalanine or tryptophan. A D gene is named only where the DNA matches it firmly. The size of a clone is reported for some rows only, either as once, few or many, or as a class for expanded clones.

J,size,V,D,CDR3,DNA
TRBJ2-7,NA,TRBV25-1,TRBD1,CASRQTGVYEQYF,TGTGCCAGCAGACAAACAGGGGTTTACGAGCAGTACTTC
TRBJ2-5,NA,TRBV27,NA,CASTVGLETQYF,TGTGCCAGCACGGTGGGCTTGGAGACCCAGTACTTC
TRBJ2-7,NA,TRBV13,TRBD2,CASESGGVDDEQYF,TGTGCCAGCGAGAGCGGGGGGGTGGACGACGAGCAGTACTTC
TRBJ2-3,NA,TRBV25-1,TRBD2,CASSEYLAGVTDTQYF,TGTGCCAGCAGTGAATACCTAGCGGGAGTAACAGATACGCAGTATTTT
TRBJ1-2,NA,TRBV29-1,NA,CSVLSDRQGGYTF,TGCAGCGTTTTGTCAGACAGGCAAGGCGGCTACACCTTC
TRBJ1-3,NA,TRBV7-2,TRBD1,CASSLTGTVGNTIYF,TGTGCCAGCAGCTTGACCGGGACAGTTGGAAACACCATATATTTT
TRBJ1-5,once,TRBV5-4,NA,CASSLGGSQPQHF,TGTGCCAGCAGTCTAGGGGGAAGTCAGCCCCAGCATTTT
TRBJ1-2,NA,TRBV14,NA,CASSQESRGAGYGYTF,TGTGCCAGCAGCCAAGAATCCCGGGGGGCGGGCTATGGCTACACCTTC
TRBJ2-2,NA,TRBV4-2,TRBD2,CASSQDWLAVNTGELFF,TGTGCCAGCAGCCAAGATTGGCTAGCGGTTAACACCGGGGAGCTGTTTTTT
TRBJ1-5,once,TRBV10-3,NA,CAISLGGGGSNQPQHF,TGTGCCATCAGTCTCGGGGGTGGAGGAAGCAATCAGCCCCAGCATTTT
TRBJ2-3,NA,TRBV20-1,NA,CSATHTDTQYF,TGCAGTGCTACCCACACAGATACGCAGTATTTT
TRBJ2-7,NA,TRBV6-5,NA,CASSYTRFYEQYF,TGTGCCAGCAGTTACACTAGGTTCTACGAGCAGTACTTC
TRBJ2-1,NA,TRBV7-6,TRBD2,CASSPGLAGYNEQFF,TGTGCCAGCAGCCCAGGATTAGCGGGGTACAATGAGCAGTTCTTC
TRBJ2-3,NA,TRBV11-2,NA,CASSLDRVGYTQYF,TGTGCCAGCAGCTTAGATCGGGTTGGTTATACGCAGTATTTT
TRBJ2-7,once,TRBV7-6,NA,CASSFRLGAYEQYF,TGTGCCAGCAGCTTTCGTTTGGGGGCTTACGAGCAGTACTTC
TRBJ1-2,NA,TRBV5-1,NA,CASSLASLANYGYTF,TGCGCCAGCAGCTTGGCCAGCCTAGCTAACTATGGCTACACCTTC
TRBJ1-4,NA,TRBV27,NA,CASSLGPVTNEKLFF,TGTGCCAGCAGTTTGGGCCCTGTTACTAATGAAAAACTGTTTTTT
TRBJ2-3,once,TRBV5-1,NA,CASSSGTDTQYF,TGCGCCAGCAGCTCGGGCACAGATACGCAGTATTTT
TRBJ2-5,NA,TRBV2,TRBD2,CASRRLAGAQETQYF,TGTGCCAGCAGGCGACTAGCGGGAGCGCAAGAGACCCAGTACTTC
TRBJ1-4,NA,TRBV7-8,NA,CASSPPAGATNEKLFF,TGTGCCAGCAGCCCTCCTGCGGGGGCAACTAATGAAAAACTGTTTTTT
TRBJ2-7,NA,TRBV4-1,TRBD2,CASSQDLISGGVGTYEQYF,TGCGCCAGCAGCCAAGATCTTATTAGCGGGGGGGTTGGGACCTACGAGCAGTACTTC
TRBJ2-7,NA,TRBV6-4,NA,CASSVFYEQYF,TGTGCCAGCAGTGTCTTCTACGAGCAGTACTTC
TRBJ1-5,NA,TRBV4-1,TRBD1,CASSQDLGTGGTQPQHF,TGCGCCAGCAGCCAAGACCTCGGGACAGGGGGCACTCAGCCCCAGCATTTT
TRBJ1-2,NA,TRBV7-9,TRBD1,CASSFGTGLRDGYTF,TGTGCCAGCAGCTTTGGGACAGGGTTAAGGGATGGCTACACCTTC
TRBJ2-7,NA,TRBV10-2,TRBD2,CASGLAGSYEQYF,TGCGCCAGTGGACTAGCGGGATCCTACGAGCAGTACTTC
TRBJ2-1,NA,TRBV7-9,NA,CASSLVPPLASHPYNEQFF,TGTGCCAGCAGCTTAGTCCCCCCTCTAGCGTCCCATCCCTACAATGAGCAGTTCTTC
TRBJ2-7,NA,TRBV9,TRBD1,CASSSAGTDTYEQYF,TGTGCCAGCAGCTCCGCAGGGACAGACACCTACGAGCAGTACTTC
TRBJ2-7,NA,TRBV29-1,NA,CSVVASSYEQYF,TGCAGCGTTGTGGCAAGCTCCTACGAGCAGTACTTC
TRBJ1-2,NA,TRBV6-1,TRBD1,CASSKTQGAYGYTF,TGTGCCAGCAGTAAAACGCAGGGGGCCTATGGCTACACCTTC
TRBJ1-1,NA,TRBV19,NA,CASSSGGNTEAFF,TGTGCCAGTAGTTCCGGAGGGAACACTGAAGCTTTCTTT
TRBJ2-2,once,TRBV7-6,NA,CASSLYSRRGAGFYTGELFF,TGTGCCAGCAGCTTATATTCCCGACGTGGGGCGGGGTTTTACACCGGGGAGCTGTTTTTT
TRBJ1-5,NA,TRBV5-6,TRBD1,CASSLSGTGNQPQHF,TGTGCCAGCAGCTTGAGTGGGACAGGGAATCAGCCCCAGCATTTT
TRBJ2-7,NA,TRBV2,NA,CASSEARVSPYEQYF,TGTGCCAGCAGTGAAGCGCGGGTTAGCCCCTACGAGCAGTACTTC
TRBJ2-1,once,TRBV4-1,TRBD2,CASSQELGLAGGDEQFF,TGCGCCAGCAGCCAAGAGCTAGGGCTAGCGGGAGGGGATGAGCAGTTCTTC
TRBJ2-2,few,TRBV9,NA,CASSVSPSSRKGVNTGELFF,TGTGCCAGCAGCGTAAGCCCCTCATCTAGGAAGGGGGTAAACACCGGGGAGCTGTTTTTT
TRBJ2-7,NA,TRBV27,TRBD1,CASSILGQGGEQYF,TGTGCCAGCAGTATACTAGGACAGGGCGGCGAGCAGTACTTC
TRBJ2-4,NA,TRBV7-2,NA,CASSLVAQGSNIQYF,TGTGCCAGCAGCTTAGTCGCTCAGGGAAGCAACATTCAGTACTTC
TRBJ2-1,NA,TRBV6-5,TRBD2,CASSLTAGGPNEQFF,TGTGCCAGCAGTCTTACAGCGGGAGGGCCCAATGAGCAGTTCTTC
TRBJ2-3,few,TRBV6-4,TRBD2,CASSNLAGGTDTQYF,TGTGCCAGCAGTAACCTAGCGGGAGGGACAGATACGCAGTATTTT
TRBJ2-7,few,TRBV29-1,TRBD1,CSVTGTGSSYEQYF,TGCAGCGTGACTGGGACAGGGAGCTCCTACGAGCAGTACTTC
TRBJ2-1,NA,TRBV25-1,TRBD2,CASSDRAGANEQFF,TGTGCCAGCAGTGACCGAGCGGGAGCGAATGAGCAGTTCTTC
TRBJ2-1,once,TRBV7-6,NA,CASSLQGTNEQFF,TGTGCCAGCAGCTTACAGGGGACCAATGAGCAGTTCTTC
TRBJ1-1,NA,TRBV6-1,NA,CASKEQGQANTEAFF,TGTGCCAGCAAGGAACAGGGTCAGGCGAACACTGAAGCTTTCTTT
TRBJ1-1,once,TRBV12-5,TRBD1,CASGQSWTGRKTEAFF,TGTGCTAGTGGTCAATCCTGGACAGGAAGGAAAACTGAAGCTTTCTTT
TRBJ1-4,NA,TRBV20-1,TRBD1,CSARQGEKLFF,TGCAGTGCTCGACAGGGTGAAAAACTGTTTTTT
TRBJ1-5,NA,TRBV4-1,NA,CASSQEMRGGLNQPQHF,TGCGCCAGCAGCCAAGAAATGAGGGGGGGCCTCAATCAGCCCCAGCATTTT
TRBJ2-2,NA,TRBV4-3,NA,CASSQGPGSGTGELFF,TGCGCCAGCAGCCAAGGTCCGGGGTCGGGCACCGGGGAGCTGTTTTTT
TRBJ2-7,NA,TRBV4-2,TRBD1,CASSQRPGQGILEQYF,TGTGCCAGCAGCCAGCGTCCGGGACAGGGCATTCTCGAGCAGTACTTC
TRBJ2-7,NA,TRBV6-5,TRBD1,CASSGTDYEQYF,TGTGCCAGCAGCGGGACAGACTACGAGCAGTACTTC
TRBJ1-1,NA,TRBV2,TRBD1,CASSDTGAMNTEAFF,TGTGCCAGCAGTGACACAGGGGCCATGAACACTGAAGCTTTCTTT
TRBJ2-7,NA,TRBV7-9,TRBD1,CASSHGQGGITYEQYF,TGTGCCAGCAGCCACGGACAGGGTGGTATTACCTACGAGCAGTACTTC
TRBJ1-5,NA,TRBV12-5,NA,CASGLVLRQRGNQPQHF,TGTGCTAGTGGTTTGGTACTGCGTCAACGGGGCAATCAGCCCCAGCATTTT
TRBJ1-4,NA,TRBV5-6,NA,CASSLGASHEKLFF,TGTGCCAGCAGCCTTGGAGCTAGTCATGAAAAACTGTTTTTT
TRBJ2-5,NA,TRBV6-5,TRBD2,CASSYSSGGGVPQYF,TGTGCCAGCAGTTACTCGAGCGGGGGAGGAGTCCCCCAGTACTTC
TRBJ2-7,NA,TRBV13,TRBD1,CASSSPGQGRYEQYF,TGTGCCAGCAGCTCCCCGGGACAGGGAAGGTACGAGCAGTACTTC
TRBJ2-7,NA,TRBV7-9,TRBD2,CASSYIGLAETYEQYF,TGTGCCAGCAGCTACATAGGACTAGCGGAAACCTACGAGCAGTACTTC